This T cell receptor beta chain was identified during a study of shared clonotypes between healthy human individuals. Whole-study results and caveats: Expectations were that clonotype sharing among donors would be affected by sequencing depth. Only a few donors were included, so the genetic and exposure-history diversity represented was limited. As a rule, naive subsets had a larger estimated richness than memory subsets.

CDR1 SGHRS and CDR2 YFSETQ come from the germline V gene. V lost 4 bases and J 2 bases, leaving 13 bases between the germline ends. The CDR3 totals 15 residues. Per the original methods: Filtering differed because ImmunoSEQ produced junction-only sequences that carried no quality scores. The data were produced by immunoSEQ multiplex PCR, yet TCRdb's version contains in-frame clones alone and is incomplete. The V and J calls and clone size were taken over from that table, and D and trimming were inferred from the DNA. Among about 590,000 clones listed, around 95% were seen once. The naive CD8 subset, CD45RO-negative cells positively selected for CCR7, excluded terminally differentiated effector memory CD45RA+ cells. In regard to this clone: Its antigen is unknown.

The chain carries TRBV5-1 and TRBJ2-1; TRBD1 is a possible D gene (6 bases). The sequence was obtained from a young woman in good health. The sequencing input was naive CD8+ T cells sorted from blood. The chain's CDR3 is CASSNHRVAYNEQFF. The CDR3 DNA follows: TGCGCCAGCAGCAATCACAGGGTTGCCTACAATGAGCAGTTCTTC.